These 12 T cell receptor beta chains came from one sample sequenced in a study of T cells in Graves' hyperthyroidism and ophthalmopathy. TCR beta CDR3 region amplification was performed from RNA transcripts. The HTBI primer set was used in a first-round RT-PCR of the TCR CDR3. TCRdb re-called the multiplex PCR reads with MiXCR, one entry per CDR3 protein. Seen here are roughly 640,000 distinct CDR3 sequences, more than 15% observed once, and the top ten hold 2.5% to 4%. The sequencing sample was made of blood. These receptors all stem from a woman between 40 and 50 years old with Graves' ophthalmopathy.

This clonotype was counted many times. J is TRBJ2-7 and V is TRBV28; 8 nucleotides agree with TRBD1. CDR3 length: 13 amino acids. With 6 bases clipped from V and 4 bases from J, the junction kept 5 bases outside the gene matches. Germline V gene data show CDR1 as MDHEN and CDR2 as SYDVKM. The CDR3 DNA reads TGTGCCAGCAGCCCAGGGGGCTGGTACGAGCAGTACTTC. Its translation: CASSPGGWYEQYF.

This clonotype appeared many times. The rearrangement uses TRBV2 and TRBJ2-3, with D perhaps TRBD2 (6 bases). CDR1 and CDR2 (germline): SNHLY, FYNNEI. Trimming took 6 bases from V and 0 from J, leaving 13 bases between them. This CDR3 has 15 residues. The CDR3 region is CASSKGGPSTDTQYF. In DNA, the CDR3 is TGTGCCAGCAGCAAGGGAGGACCTAGCACAGATACGCAGTATTTT.

The table lists this clonotype with many counts. The rearrangement joins TRBV2 to TRBJ2-3; no definite D call. The V gene lost 4 bases and the J gene lost 0 bases, with 5 bases spanning the gap. From germline, CDR1 is SNHLY and CDR2 FYNNEI. The CDR3 totals 13 residues. CDR3 in amino acids: CASSAESTDTQYF. The CDR3, as DNA: TGTGCCAGCAGTGCTGAGAGCACAGATACGCAGTATTTT.

The genes are TRBV9 and TRBJ2-3; 10 bases are shared with TRBD2. This CDR3 comprises 17 residues. J was trimmed by 3 bases and V by 0 bases; bases with no gene match: 7. Germline CDR1 SGDLS, CDR2 YYNGEE. CDR3 sequence (DNA): TGTGCCAGCAGCGTAGATTCAGCGGGGGGGCCTACAGATACGCAGTATTTT. This sequence encodes CASSVDSAGGPTDTQYF.

This clonotype was recorded at least ten times. The gene calls are TRBV10-3 and TRBJ2-7; unclear D gene. The ends were cut back, 4 bases at V and 5 bases at J, with 12 bases in the middle. Germline loops: CDR1 ENHRY, CDR2 SYGVKD. The CDR3 contains 13 residues. CDR3 in DNA: TGTGCCATCAGTGTGCTCCCCGGTGACGAGCAGTACTTC. Its protein is CAISVLPGDEQYF.

This clonotype has ten or more counts. The V and J genes are TRBV5-1 and TRBJ1-6; D gene uncertain. This CDR3 contains 14 residues. The germline gives CDR1 SGHRS, CDR2 YFSETQ. V lost 0 bases to trimming and J lost 5 bases, with 6 bases between them. In DNA form, the CDR3 reads TGCGCCAGCAGCTTGGCTAGGGATAATTCACCCCTCCACTTT. Its translation is CASSLARDNSPLHF.

This clonotype was found many times. V and J are TRBV11-3 and TRBJ1-1, with TRBD1 matching over 7 bases. After removal of 5 bases from V and 1 base from J, the junction contained 4 bases not matched to a gene. Germline lookup yields CDR1 SGHNT and CDR2 YENEEA. This CDR3 region has 14 residues. The CDR3 loop reads CASSATGPNTEAFF. CDR3 sequence (DNA): TGTGCCAGCAGCGCGACAGGGCCGAACACTGAAGCTTTCTTT.

This clonotype was observed many times. The chain couples TRBV6-2 or TRBV6-3 to TRBJ2-5; D gene uncertain. V shed 6 bases and J shed 1 base, with 9 bases lying between them. Germline CDR1 reads MNHEY; CDR2 reads SVGEGT. The CDR3 has 13 residues. The CDR3 protein is CASSPAVQETQYF. Written as DNA, the CDR3 is TGTGCCAGCAGCCCAGCCGTCCAAGAGACCCAGTACTTC.

The table lists this clonotype with many counts. The V gene is TRBV5-6, the J gene TRBJ2-3; 8 bases agree with TRBD2. Germline V gene lookup returns CDR1 SGHDT and CDR2 YYEEEE. CDR3 length: 16 residues. Unmatched junction bases numbered 6, after V lost 3 bases and J lost 0 bases. The CDR3 region has the DNA TGTGCCAGCAGCTACCTGAGCGGGGGTAGCACAGATACGCAGTATTTT. Translating gives CASSYLSGGSTDTQYF. Full variable domain (outside the CDR3, taken from reference TRBV5-6 and TRBJ2-3): DAGVTQSPTHLIKTRGQQVTLRCSPKSGHDTVSWYQQALGQGPQFIFQYYEEEERQRGNFPDRFSGHQFPNYSSELNVNALLLGDSALYLCASSYLSGGSTDTQYFGPGTRLTVL.

This clonotype occurred many times. V and J are TRBV11-1 and TRBJ2-1, with 8 bases lining up with TRBD1. The CDR3 consists of 17 residues. Trimming removed 3 bases from V and 5 bases from J; junction bases left unmatched: 12. Per germline, CDR1 SGHAT and CDR2 FQDESV (reference sequence). CDR3: CASSFAAQGGRNNEQFF. Written as DNA, the CDR3 is TGTGCCAGCAGCTTCGCCGCACAGGGGGGCCGAAACAATGAGCAGTTCTTC.

This clonotype has only a few counts. The chain employs TRBV20-1 and TRBJ1-5; D is uncertain. This CDR3 comprises 13 residues. V lost 5 bases, J lost 3 bases, and 11 bases lay in between. Germline CDR1 and CDR2: DFQATT and SNEGSKA (reference sequence). The CDR3 protein is CSASQDTNQPQHF. In nucleotides, the CDR3 is TGCAGTGCTTCCCAGGATACCAATCAGCCCCAGCATTTT.

This clonotype has just a few counts. The chain employs TRBV20-1 and TRBJ1-3, with D unresolved. There are 12 residues in the CDR3. Germline V gives CDR1 DFQATT, CDR2 SNEGSKA (reference sequence). V lost 3 bases to trimming and J lost 4 bases, with 7 bases between them. The DNA of the CDR3 is TGCAGTGCTAGGGCCAGCGGAAACACCATATATTTT. It translates to CSARASGNTIYF.